The clone carrying this T cell receptor beta chain showed up many times. Its antigen is still unknown. Time point denoted: newly diagnosed GD, antithyroid drugs for less than 3 months. PBMC RNA was the source of the TCR library. Assembly of TCR beta libraries relied on iRepertoire HTBI primers together with Arm-PCR of CDR3 regions. MiXCR, run by TCRdb on the multiplex PCR reads, gives a single entry per CDR3 protein. The data contain approximately 400,000 distinct CDR3 sequences, about 16% of them singletons. The data derive from a study of regulatory T cells in long-lasting Graves disease. Whole-study findings and limits: Persistent disease was associated with favored TRBV28 usage and with favored use of TRBJ1-2 and TRBJ2-5. Not thyroid tissue but only peripheral blood was studied.

CDR1 MDHEN and CDR2 SYDVKM come from the germline V gene. Trimming removed 3 bases from V and 3 bases from J, with 6 bases in between. This CDR3 comprises 13 residues. The sample was also linked to a second study, of T cells in Graves' hyperthyroidism and ophthalmopathy. That publication notes: Aged 18 to 65, the patients had hyperthyroidism that was newly diagnosed and had lasted under 2 months. In blood, most of the thyroid clonotypes expanded above 0.001 were also present.

The receptor was derived from a woman aged 25 to 45 with Graves disease. V is TRBV28 and J is TRBJ1-5; D uncertain. The material was peripheral blood mononuclear cells (PBMCs), obtained at new diagnosis, from a patient treated with antithyroid drugs. The CDR3 coding sequence is TGTGCCAGCAGTTTCAGCGACAATCAGCCCCAGCATTTT. As protein: CASSFSDNQPQHF.